The source of this T cell receptor beta chain is a study of Ad26.COV2.S vaccination and SARS-CoV-2 variants. In the study overall: Donor was one of the participants in the Ad26.COV2.S arm of the COV1001 trial. Study-wide points: Total responses of T cells may have been underestimated by the analyses of TCR breadth and depth. Reported findings describe substantial breadth in spike-specific CD8+ and CD4+ T cell responses following vaccination. People who got the vaccine or the placebo had similar non-spike TCR breadth.

As to treatment: some 19 received Ad26.COV2.S at low or high dose, single or two shots; about 5 received placebo; per-sample allocation not given. On day 63 after the first injection, vaccine and placebo recipients gave samples. Measured with immunoSEQ multiplex PCR; TCRdb has only the in-frame clones, and not every one. The table includes some 340,000 clones, just over 85% detected once. This clone was detected only a few times. Its antigen remains unknown. This sample comprised peripheral blood, obtained in a trial of Ad26.COV2.S vaccine versus placebo. This sequence was found in a person aged 18 to 65 who received the Ad26.COV2.S COVID-19 vaccine or a placebo.

The CDR3 region is CASSYGAAANEQFF. The CDR3 DNA is TGTGCCAGCAGTTATGGGGCGGCCGCCAATGAGCAGTTCTTC. The V gene is TRBV6-2 or TRBV6-3, the J gene TRBJ2-1; maybe TRBD1 (5 bases). There are 14 residues in the CDR3. From germline, CDR1 is MNHEY and CDR2 SVGEGT. V lost 3 bases and J 6 bases, leaving 12 bases between the germline ends.